A selection of T cell receptor beta chains follows, all from one sample in a study of shared clonotypes between healthy human individuals. Libraries were prepared by immunoSEQ multiplex PCR; TCRdb keeps only in-frame clonotypes and omits some of them. Of around 700,000 clones in the sample, less than 80% were seen once. The sequenced material came from memory CD4+ T cells sorted from blood. The source is a woman aged 25-40 years in good health. The CDR3 runs from the conserved cysteine through the conserved F or W. The order of the fields is V gene, D gene, CDR3 length, J gene, clone size, CDR3 protein, CDR3 DNA. A D gene is named only where the DNA matches it firmly. Where a row states a size, it is once, few, many or the class of an expanded clone; other rows omit it.

V: TRBV5-5
D: -
length: 15
J: TRBJ1-2
size: -
CDR3: CASSLEIGLAGGYTF
DNA: TGTGCCAGCAGCTTGGAAATAGGGTTAGCCGGGGGCTACACCTTC

V: TRBV29-1
D: -
length: 12
J: TRBJ2-1
size: -
CDR3: CSVERQDDEQFF
DNA: TGCAGCGTTGAAAGGCAGGACGATGAGCAGTTCTTC

V: TRBV5-1
D: -
length: 15
J: TRBJ2-3
size: -
CDR3: CASSLVDGTSDTQYF
DNA: TGCGCCAGCAGCTTGGTGGACGGGACTTCGGATACGCAGTATTTT

V: TRBV7-9
D: TRBD1
length: 14
J: TRBJ1-4
size: -
CDR3: CASSPGQTNEKLFF
DNA: TGTGCCAGCAGCCCGGGACAGACTAATGAAAAACTGTTTTTT

V: TRBV14
D: -
length: 11
J: TRBJ1-1
size: few
CDR3: CASSHFTEAFF
DNA: TGTGCCAGCAGCCACTTCACTGAAGCTTTCTTT

V: TRBV6-5
D: TRBD1
length: 14
J: TRBJ1-4
size: once
CDR3: CASSNDRGREKLFF
DNA: TGTGCCAGCAGTAACGACAGGGGTCGTGAAAAACTGTTTTTT

V: TRBV5-4
D: -
length: 13
J: TRBJ2-7
size: few
CDR3: CASSLYGSYEQYF
DNA: TGTGCCAGCAGCTTGTACGGGTCCTACGAGCAGTACTTC

V: TRBV27
D: TRBD1
length: 12
J: TRBJ1-2
size: -
CDR3: CASTSQGRGYTF
DNA: TGTGCCAGCACCTCACAGGGGAGGGGCTACACCTTC

V: TRBV7-6
D: -
length: 16
J: TRBJ2-5
size: -
CDR3: CASSPRLVRGGETQYF
DNA: TGTGCCAGCAGCCCTCGACTAGTCAGAGGGGGAGAGACCCAGTACTTC

V: TRBV15
D: TRBD1
length: 22
J: TRBJ2-2
size: few
CDR3: CATSRDLVRAFSGTGGTGELFF
DNA: TGTGCCACCAGCAGAGATCTAGTGCGGGCCTTTTCCGGGACAGGGGGGACCGGGGAGCTGTTTTTT

V: TRBV6-1
D: -
length: 14
J: TRBJ2-5
size: -
CDR3: CASSERRSQETQYF
DNA: TGTGCCAGCAGTGAGAGAAGGTCCCAAGAGACCCAGTACTTC

V: TRBV18
D: TRBD2
length: 17
J: TRBJ2-3
size: -
CDR3: CASSPTAGLAGVDTQYF
DNA: TGTGCCAGCTCACCAACGGCGGGGCTAGCGGGAGTAGATACGCAGTATTTT

V: TRBV29-1
D: TRBD1
length: 13
J: TRBJ2-7
size: -
CDR3: CSVVTDRVYEQYF
DNA: TGCAGCGTTGTGACCGACAGGGTCTACGAGCAGTACTTC

V: TRBV19
D: TRBD2
length: 16
J: TRBJ2-7
size: once
CDR3: CASSSGAGPIPYEQYF
DNA: TGTGCCAGTAGTTCAGGAGCGGGACCTATCCCCTACGAGCAGTACTTC

V: TRBV18
D: TRBD1
length: 12
J: TRBJ1-2
size: few
CDR3: CASSAQGGGYTF
DNA: TGTGCCAGCTCAGCCCAGGGGGGCGGCTACACCTTC

V: TRBV7-9
D: TRBD1
length: 17
J: TRBJ2-1
size: few
CDR3: CASSLVGTGGPGDEQFF
DNA: TGTGCCAGCAGCTTAGTTGGGACAGGGGGGCCGGGTGATGAGCAGTTCTTC

V: TRBV5-1
D: -
length: 16
J: TRBJ2-3
size: once
CDR3: CASSWQGRVGRDTQYF
DNA: TGCGCCAGCAGCTGGCAGGGGCGTGTGGGTCGCGATACGCAGTATTTT

V: TRBV2
D: TRBD2
length: 17
J: TRBJ2-3
size: few
CDR3: CASSEGVAGESTDTQYF
DNA: TGTGCCAGCAGTGAGGGGGTAGCGGGAGAGAGCACAGATACGCAGTATTTT

V: TRBV10-3
D: -
length: 17
J: TRBJ2-7
size: -
CDR3: CAISESRGGGFVLEQYF
DNA: TGTGCCATCAGTGAGTCGCGGGGTGGTGGTTTCGTACTCGAGCAGTACTTC

V: TRBV12-1
D: -
length: 18
J: TRBJ2-7
size: -
CDR3: CASSPRTSGRPSSYEQYF
DNA: TGTGCCAGCAGCCCACGGACTAGCGGGAGGCCTAGCTCCTACGAGCAGTACTTC

V: TRBV28
D: -
length: 14
J: TRBJ1-2
size: -
CDR3: CASSPPSANYGYTF
DNA: TGTGCCAGCAGCCCCCCTTCTGCTAACTATGGCTACACCTTC

V: TRBV2
D: -
length: 13
J: TRBJ2-1
size: once
CDR3: CASSVLSQNEQFF
DNA: TGTGCCAGCAGTGTCCTCTCACAAAATGAGCAGTTCTTC

V: TRBV5-6
D: TRBD1
length: 15
J: TRBJ2-7
size: -
CDR3: CASSPGDRGSYEQYF
DNA: TGTGCCAGCAGCCCGGGGGACAGGGGGTCCTACGAGCAGTACTTC

V: TRBV7-9
D: TRBD1
length: 16
J: TRBJ2-5
size: -
CDR3: CASSFSLTGGIETQYF
DNA: TGTGCCAGCAGCTTTTCATTGACAGGGGGGATTGAGACCCAGTACTTC